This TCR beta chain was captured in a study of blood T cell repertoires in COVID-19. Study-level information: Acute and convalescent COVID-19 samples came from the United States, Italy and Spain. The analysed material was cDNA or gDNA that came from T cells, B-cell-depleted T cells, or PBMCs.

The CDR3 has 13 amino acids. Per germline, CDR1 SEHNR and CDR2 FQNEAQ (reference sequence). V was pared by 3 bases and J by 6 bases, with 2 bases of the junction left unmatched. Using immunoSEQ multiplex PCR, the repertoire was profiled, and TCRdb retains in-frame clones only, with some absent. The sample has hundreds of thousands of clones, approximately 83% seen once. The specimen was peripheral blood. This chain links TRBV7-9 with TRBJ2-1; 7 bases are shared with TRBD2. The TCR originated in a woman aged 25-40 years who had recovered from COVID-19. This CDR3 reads CASSLSSGNEQFF. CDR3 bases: TGTGCCAGCAGCTTGTCTAGCGGCAATGAGCAGTTCTTC.